Listed below are T cell receptor beta chains from one sample, sequenced in a study of blood T cell repertoires in COVID-19. TCRdb keeps only in-frame clones here, not all; method: immunoSEQ multiplex PCR. The repertoire holds about 220,000 clones, with 80% to 85% as singletons. Sequencing input: peripheral blood. The receptors shown here come from a woman aged 60-75 years with acute or convalescent COVID-19. The CDR3 runs from the conserved cysteine through the conserved F or W. The D gene is left open where the match is weak. Part of the rows lack a size; the others show once, few, many or a class for expanded clones.

abundance,j_gene,v_gene,d_gene,CDR3nt,CDR3aa
NA,TRBJ1-2,TRBV6-2/TRBV6-3,TRBD1,TGTGCCAGCAGTAAGACAGGGACAAGTGGCTACACCTTC,CASSKTGTSGYTF
NA,TRBJ2-7,TRBV4-2,TRBD1,TGTGCCAGCAGCCAAGGACAGGGGGCCCACGAGCAGTACTTC,CASSQGQGAHEQYF
NA,TRBJ2-5,TRBV11-2,NA,TGTGCCAGCAGCTTAGTTGCAGGGTATTTAGAGACCCAGTACTTC,CASSLVAGYLETQYF
NA,TRBJ1-3,TRBV11-2,NA,TGTGCCAGCAGCTTCGGGAGTAATGCTGGAAACACCATATATTTT,CASSFGSNAGNTIYF
NA,TRBJ2-1,TRBV6-2/TRBV6-3,TRBD2,TGTGCCAGCAGTTACCTTCCCGAGGGAGGGAAGTTCTTC,CASSYLPEGGKFF
NA,TRBJ2-1,TRBV19,NA,TGTGCCAGTAGTATAGGGCAGGGGATACTGTTCTTC,CASSIGQGILFF
NA,TRBJ1-6,TRBV6-6,NA,TGTGCCAGCAGTTACTTAGCGTCACCCCTCCACTTT,CASSYLASPLHF
NA,TRBJ2-4,TRBV30,TRBD1,TGTGCCTCGGGACAGGGTAAAAACATTCAGTACTTC,CASGQGKNIQYF
NA,TRBJ2-1,TRBV3-1/TRBV3-2,TRBD2,TGTGCCAGCAGCTTCAGCGGGGCCTCCTACAATGAGCAGTTCTTC,CASSFSGASYNEQFF
NA,TRBJ1-1,TRBV9,TRBD1,TGTGCCAGCAGCGTTGGTCCGGACAGGGGTTTTGAAGCTTTCTTT,CASSVGPDRGFEAFF
NA,TRBJ1-1,TRBV12-3/TRBV12-4,TRBD1,TGTGCCAGCACCACGGCCGGGACAGCTGAAGCTTTCTTT,CASTTAGTAEAFF
NA,TRBJ2-3,TRBV18,NA,TGTGCCAGCTCACCGCTTGGAGGAAACACAGATACGCAGTATTTT,CASSPLGGNTDTQYF
NA,TRBJ2-6,TRBV2,TRBD1,TGTGCCAGCCAGACAGGGCCTGGGGCCAACGTCCTGACTTTC,CASQTGPGANVLTF
once,TRBJ1-6,TRBV9,TRBD1,TGTGCCAGCAGCGTAGAACCTGGGACAGGAATATCACCCCTCCACTTT,CASSVEPGTGISPLHF
NA,TRBJ2-2,TRBV7-3,TRBD2,TGTGCCAGCAGCTTAGTCGGCGGGGGGACCGACGGGGAGCTGTTTTTT,CASSLVGGGTDGELFF